This T cell receptor beta chain was obtained from a study of response to subunit inactivated influenza vaccine (dated by TCRdb to 2017 to 2018). In terms of the full investigation: To follow how T cells responded to a trivalent subunit inactivated influenza vaccine, the researchers relied on deep quantitative profiling of the T cell receptor repertoire.

Trimming at the junction amounts to 1 base on V and 5 bases on J, and the germline ends lie 14 bases apart. Its CDR3 holds 16 amino acids, cysteine through phenylalanine. The DNA shown is the 48-base CDR3, in frame from base 1. Per the germline V gene, SGHTA is the CDR1 and FQGNSA is the CDR2. Note on this clonotype: Its specific antigen is unknown. No base qualities exist here, and no much larger clone lies one base off it.

Library preparation used RT-PCR. TCRdb lists the instrument as Illumina HiSeq 2500. Through fastp at Q25 and MiXCR, TCRdb rebuilt clones from the public reads, retaining in-frame beta chains. When rows share a CDR3 protein, they turn into one entry using the most common DNA and genes. This sample has about 520,000 distinct CDR3 sequences in its table, and around 25% of those were observed once. The ten top clones hold 1.5% to 2% of the sample. The paper's findings and limits, for the study overall: It was suggested by the authors that each seasonal influenza vaccination may recruit only a limited number of new T cells.

This sequence uses TRBV7-2 and TRBJ2-2, with TRBD2 perhaps the D gene, on 6 matching bases. The specimen was CD4+ T cells sorted from PBMCs, collected 5 days after vaccination. The receptor's source is a man in his fifties or sixties who received an inactivated influenza vaccine. Donor details come from another sample of the same person, matched by shared clones. The nucleotide sequence is given as TGTGCCAGCAGCTTAGGGTCGACTAGAGGAACCGGGGAGCTGTTTTTT. Translated, this gives CASSLGSTRGTGELFF. The variable domain in full, with residues beyond the CDR3 obtained from the reference TRBV7-2 and TRBJ2-2 genes, is GAGVSQSPSNKVTEKGKDVELRCDPISGHTALYWYRQSLGQGLEFLIYFQGNSAPDKSGLPSDRFSAERTGGSVSTLTIQRTQQEDSAVYLCASSLGSTRGTGELFFGEGSRLTVL.